A single sample is the source of the 30 T cell receptor beta chains below, sequenced in a study of cytomegalovirus exposure and HLA in healthy donors. Repertoires were generated with immunoSEQ multiplex PCR, while TCRdb's copy carries only in-frame clones and drops some. Altogether around 49,000 clones are present, 94% being singletons, with the ten largest covering 7.8%. Input material: PBMCs. The source of these receptors is a young woman in good health and CMV-seropositive.

V is TRBV11-2 and J is TRBJ2-7; D is perhaps TRBD2 (6 bases). The CDR3 is made up of 15 amino acids. V gave up 2 bases and J gave up 3 bases, with 14 bases separating them. CDR1 is SGHAT and CDR2 is FQNNGV in the germline V gene. DNA for the CDR3: TGTGCCAGCAGCTTATTAGGGGAGGAGGGCTACGAGCAGTACTTC. Translation gives CASSLLGEEGYEQYF.

The chain links TRBV4-2 to TRBJ2-4, with D possibly being TRBD2 (6 bases). This CDR3 has 14 residues. V was pared by 1 base and J by 6 bases, with 10 bases between. Germline CDR1 is LGHNA and CDR2 is YNFKEQ. CDR3 amino acids: CASSQGLEGNIQYF. CDR3 DNA: TGTGCCAGCAGCCAAGGACTAGAGGGAAACATTCAGTACTTC.

The J gene is TRBJ2-1, the V gene TRBV5-4; D gene uncertain. Germline V gives CDR1 SGHNT, CDR2 YYREEE (reference sequence). V shed 1 base and J shed 7 bases, with 15 bases lying between them. The CDR3 totals 15 residues. The CDR3 coding sequence is TGTGCCAGCAGCTTGACTTCCTTCGGTGAAAATGAGCAGTTCTTC. Residues: CASSLTSFGENEQFF.

The chain couples TRBV15 to TRBJ2-7; D may be TRBD2 (6 bases). The germline gives CDR1 LNHNV, CDR2 YYDKDF (reference sequence). The CDR3 extends over 15 amino acids. V lost 5 bases and J lost 0, with 14 bases in between. DNA for the CDR3: TGTGCCACCAGCCCGGCCGGGACTGCCTCCTACGAGCAGTACTTC. Protein: CATSPAGTASYEQYF.

As DNA, the CDR3 is TGTGCCAGCAGTTACAGGGGCGACACAGATACGCAGTATTTT. It translates to CASSYRGDTDTQYF. The chain links TRBV6-6 to TRBJ2-3; a weak D match, TRBD1 (5 bases). V lost 2 bases and J 2 bases, leaving 8 bases between the germline ends. CDR1 is MNHNY and CDR2 is SVGAGI in the germline V gene (reference sequence). The CDR3 loop spans 14 amino acids.

The CDR3 is CASSPPGQGTNEQFF. The CDR3 DNA reads as TGTGCCAGCAGCCCACCGGGACAGGGGACTAATGAGCAGTTCTTC. This chain connects TRBV2 to TRBJ2-1, with 10 bases aligning to TRBD1. This CDR3 spans 15 amino acids. Per germline, CDR1 SNHLY and CDR2 FYNNEI. Trimming cost V 6 bases and J 7 bases; bases outside gene matches: 9. Based on the CDR3 plus reference TRBV2 and TRBJ2-1, the full variable domain is EPEVTQTPSHQVTQMGQEVILRCVPISNHLYFYWYRQILGQKVEFLVSFYNNEISEKSEIFDDQFSVERPDGSNFTLKIRSTKLEDSAMYFCASSPPGQGTNEQFFGPGTRLTVL.

This rearrangement joins TRBV5-6 to TRBJ2-5, with no clear D. Trimming shortened V by 2 bases and J by 0 bases, and 8 bases separated the two germline ends. Germline assignment: CDR1 SGHDT and CDR2 YYEEEE. This CDR3 comprises 14 residues. CDR3 DNA: TGTGCCAGCAGCTTCAACACGTACCAAGAGACCCAGTACTTC. It encodes CASSFNTYQETQYF.

The V call is TRBV5-1, the J call TRBJ2-1; 7 bases line up with TRBD1. Trimming at V came to 0 bases and at J to 2 bases, leaving 5 bases not matched to a gene. The CDR3 is 16 residues long. Germline V gene lookup returns CDR1 SGHRS and CDR2 YFSETQ. The CDR3 region is CASSLVRQGPYNEQFF. Here the CDR3 DNA reads TGCGCCAGCAGCTTGGTCCGACAGGGCCCCTACAATGAGCAGTTCTTC.

The genes are TRBV30 and TRBJ2-3; 9 bases are a match to TRBD2. CDR3 size: 15 residues. Germline values: CDR1 GTSNPN, CDR2 SVGIG (reference sequence). Trimming cost V 1 base and J 5 bases; bases outside gene matches: 7. For the CDR3, the DNA is TGTGCCTGGAGTGATCGACTAGCGGTAGGAGATACGCAGTATTTT. It encodes CAWSDRLAVGDTQYF.

V is TRBV5-1 and J is TRBJ1-2, with D perhaps matching TRBD1 (5 bases). Germline V lookup: CDR1 SGHRS, CDR2 YFSETQ. V was trimmed by 6 bases and J by 3 bases, leaving 21 bases between them. The CDR3 is 16 amino acids. CDR3 nucleotides: TGCGCCAGCAAACTTGATCGGCAGGGTACTGACTATGGCTACACCTTC. It codes for CASKLDRQGTDYGYTF.

This sequence joins TRBV7-2 and TRBJ2-3, with a tentative D call TRBD1 (6 bases). Trimming stripped 4 bases from V and 0 bases from J, with 14 bases between. The CDR3 covers 16 residues. CDR1 SGHTA and CDR2 FQGNSA come from the germline V gene. Here the CDR3 DNA reads TGTGCCAGCAGCTCTCGACGAGGGGGTAGCACAGATACGCAGTATTTT. Translating gives CASSSRRGGSTDTQYF.

This chain links TRBV5-1 with TRBJ2-5, with D possibly being TRBD2 (5 bases). Trimming pared 2 bases from V and 5 bases from J, leaving 13 bases between. The CDR3 is 14 residues long. CDR1 is SGHRS and CDR2 is YFSETQ in the germline V gene. In DNA form, the CDR3 reads TGCGCCAGCAGCTTTAATCGGGGAAGGGAGACCCAGTACTTC. It yields the protein CASSFNRGRETQYF.

This chain uses TRBV19 with TRBJ2-5, with 9 bases matching TRBD1. Germline V lookup: CDR1 LNHDA, CDR2 SQIVND (reference sequence). Unmatched junction bases numbered 12, after V lost 5 bases and J lost 5 bases. There are 16 residues in the CDR3. The CDR3 protein is CASSPRTGGPGETQYF. The CDR3 DNA reads TGTGCCAGTAGTCCTCGCACAGGGGGCCCAGGGGAGACCCAGTACTTC.

This chain connects TRBV4-1 to TRBJ2-7, with 10 bases fitting TRBD1. CDR3 size: 15 residues. CDR1 is MGHRA and CDR2 is YSYEKL in the germline V gene. The ends lost 1 base at V and 7 bases at J; junction bases unmatched: 7. This CDR3 is CASSQVGTGVREQYF. The CDR3 coding sequence is TGCGCCAGCAGCCAAGTGGGGACAGGGGTTCGGGAGCAGTACTTC.

The chain uses TRBV2 and TRBJ2-1, with 11 bases fitting TRBD2. V gave up 5 bases and J gave up 7 bases; unmatched junction bases: 4. The CDR3 has 14 amino acids. Germline CDR1 SNHLY, CDR2 FYNNEI. The CDR3, as DNA: TGTGCCAGCAGTTTTAGCGGGAGGGGGAATGAGCAGTTCTTC. Residues: CASSFSGRGNEQFF.

The V and J genes are TRBV7-8 and TRBJ1-2; possible D gene TRBD1, 5 bases. The CDR3 loop spans 14 amino acids. Trimming pared 2 bases from V and 7 bases from J, leaving 14 bases between. The germline CDR1 and CDR2 sequences are SGHVS and FQNEAQ. DNA of the CDR3: TGTGCCAGCAGCTTACCCCGGGGCGGGGGTGGCTACACCTTC. This translates into CASSLPRGGGGYTF.

V gene TRBV27 combines with J gene TRBJ2-2, with D possibly being TRBD1 (5 bases). V was pared by 3 bases and J by 5 bases, with 10 bases between. The CDR3 is made up of 14 amino acids. In germline, CDR1 is MNHEY, CDR2 SMNVEV (reference sequence). Written as DNA, the CDR3 is TGTGCCAGCAGTTTGGGCACAGGTACCGGGGAGCTGTTTTTT. Translation gives CASSLGTGTGELFF.

The chain uses TRBV19 and TRBJ1-5; the D is unclear. Germline CDR1 reads LNHDA; CDR2 reads SQIVND (reference sequence). V lost 3 bases to trimming and J lost 6 bases, with 6 bases between them. The CDR3 loop spans 12 amino acids. The CDR3 DNA reads as TGTGCCAGTAGTATCGCGGGTCAGCCCCAGCATTTT. Translating gives CASSIAGQPQHF.

The chain uses TRBV5-1 and TRBJ2-3, with 7 bases lining up with TRBD2. This CDR3 region has 16 residues. With V trimmed by 1 base and J by 4 bases, 9 bases remained unmatched. Germline CDR1 reads SGHRS; CDR2 reads YFSETQ. CDR3: CASSLPKRDSPDTQYF. Written as DNA, the CDR3 is TGCGCCAGCAGCTTGCCCAAGCGGGATTCGCCAGATACGCAGTATTTT.

V and J are TRBV9 and TRBJ1-4; tentative D call: TRBD1 (5 bases). This CDR3 contains 15 residues. Germline CDR1 reads SGDLS; CDR2 reads YYNGEE. V gave up 2 bases and J gave up 5 bases, with 13 bases separating them. CDR3 sequence: CASSVSTVGNEKLFF. As DNA, the CDR3 is TGTGCCAGCAGCGTCTCGACAGTCGGAAATGAAAAACTGTTTTTT.

This chain joins TRBV21-1 and TRBJ1-6. TRBV21-1 is flagged as a pseudogene. The CDR3 is 10 residues long. For the CDR3, the DNA is TGTGCCAGCAGCCGTTCACCCCTCCACTTT. Protein sequence: CASSRSPLHF.

CDR3 loop: CSVRESRSEQYF. CDR3 DNA: TGCAGCGTCCGGGAATCCCGCAGCGAGCAGTACTTC. V is TRBV29-1 and J is TRBJ2-7; tentatively, D is TRBD2 (5 bases). The CDR3 runs to 12 residues. The germline V gene has CDR1 SQVTM and CDR2 ANQGSEA. The V end lost 6 bases, the J end lost 6 bases, and 15 bases lay between the germline ends.

This chain uses TRBV18 with TRBJ1-4, with 7 bases matching TRBD1. CDR3 length: 14 residues. The V segment lost 5 bases and the J segment 5 bases; nucleotides outside the gene matches: 5. Germline V gene data show CDR1 as KGHSH and CDR2 as LQKENI. The CDR3 nucleotides are TGTGCCAGCTCAAGACAGGGACCAAATGAAAAACTGTTTTTT. Translated: CASSRQGPNEKLFF.

J is TRBJ2-1 and V is TRBV7-3; no definite D call. The CDR3 has 16 residues. V was cut by 0 bases and J by 6 bases, with 15 bases left in between. Germline values: CDR1 SGHTA, CDR2 FQGTGA. The CDR3 DNA reads as TGTGCCAGCAGCTTAACATTTGCCGGTCTACTCAATGAGCAGTTCTTC. The encoded protein is CASSLTFAGLLNEQFF.

The chain joins TRBV7-2 to TRBJ2-3; D not resolved. The V end lost 1 base, the J end lost 4 bases, and 6 bases lay between the germline ends. CDR1 is SGHTA, CDR2 FQGNSA, per germline. The CDR3 extends over 13 amino acids. CDR3 amino acids: CASSLGPPDTQYF. DNA for the CDR3: TGTGCCAGCAGCTTAGGGCCTCCAGATACGCAGTATTTT.

The genes are TRBV19 and TRBJ2-3, with D possibly matching TRBD1 (6 bases). With 10 bases removed from V and 1 base from J, the gap between germline ends came to 18 bases. Germline V gene data show CDR1 as LNHDA and CDR2 as SQIVND (reference sequence). The CDR3 covers 15 residues. The CDR3 is CATADRAGGTDTQYF. The CDR3 nucleotides read TGTGCCACCGCGGACCGGGCAGGGGGCACAGATACGCAGTATTTT.

The V call is TRBV19, the J call TRBJ1-5; D remains ambiguous. This CDR3 is 12 amino acids long. The V end was cut by 9 bases, the J end by 1 base, with 7 bases between. Germline V gives CDR1 LNHDA, CDR2 SQIVND (reference sequence). CDR3 sequence: CARDGSNQPQHF. DNA for the CDR3: TGTGCCAGAGACGGGAGCAATCAGCCCCAGCATTTT.

This clone showed up just once. This chain joins TRBV7-2 and TRBJ2-5, with D perhaps matching TRBD2 (5 bases). CDR3 size: 14 residues. V lost 5 bases and J 1 base, leaving 11 bases between the germline ends. The germline gives CDR1 SGHTA, CDR2 FQGNSA. As DNA, the CDR3 is TGTGCCAGCAGCCCGCGGGCCAGCCAAGAGACCCAGTACTTC. Protein sequence: CASSPRASQETQYF.

The V gene is TRBV7-2, the J gene TRBJ2-7; a weak D match, TRBD2 (5 bases). The CDR3 loop spans 15 amino acids. V dropped 5 bases and J dropped 3 bases, with 17 bases sitting between them. In germline, CDR1 is SGHTA, CDR2 FQGNSA. DNA for the CDR3: TGTGCCAGCAGCCCAAGGGAGTACATTCGCTACGAGCAGTACTTC. Its translation is CASSPREYIRYEQYF. Drawing the rest from reference TRBV7-2 and TRBJ2-7, the complete variable domain is GAGVSQSPSNKVTEKGKDVELRCDPISGHTALYWYRQSLGQGLEFLIYFQGNSAPDKSGLPSDRFSAERTGGSVSTLTIQRTQQEDSAVYLCASSPREYIRYEQYFGPGTRLTVT.

V usage is TRBV7-6 and J usage is TRBJ2-1; 7 bases map to TRBD1. CDR3 length: 15 amino acids. Germline loops: CDR1 SGHVS, CDR2 FNYEAQ. With V trimmed by 4 bases and J by 2 bases, 5 bases remained unmatched. The CDR3 sequence is CASSSEGGPYNEQFF. The CDR3 DNA is TGTGCCAGCAGCTCGGAAGGGGGCCCCTACAATGAGCAGTTCTTC.